These 8 T cell receptor beta chains share one sample of origin, sequenced in a study of human T cells and chemical hapten exposure. The time point: pre-sensitization, week 0. Indicated treatment: therapeutic diphenylcyclopropenone sensitization with weekly scalp DPC. TCRdb used MiXCR to reprocess the RACE reads, holding one entry per CDR3 protein. There are 89,000 or so distinct CDR3 sequences in the sample; 7.5% to 9.5% occur only once, and 2% to 3% lies in the top ten. The starting material was whole blood, obtained in connection with sensitization to the hapten diphenylcyclopropenone (DPC). The receptors shown here come from a man aged 35-49 years with alopecia areata. Some clones in this sample may be carry-over from other donors' samples.

The J gene is TRBJ2-7, the V gene TRBV20-1, with 10 bases aligning to TRBD1. The CDR3 runs 12 residues. Germline-derived CDR1 and CDR2 are DFQATT and SNEGSKA (reference sequence). V lost 3 bases, J lost 6 bases, and 2 bases stayed unmatched. The CDR3 bases are TGCAGTGCTAGGGGACAGGGGACCGAGCAGTACGTC. Its protein product is CSARGQGTEQYV.

CDR3 in DNA: TGTGCCAGCAGGGACGACAGGGGAGGCAACTATGGCTACACCTTC. This sequence encodes CASRDDRGGNYGYTF. The chain recombines TRBV6-5 with TRBJ1-2; TRBD1 agrees at 8 bases. The junction had 8 bases not matched to a gene; V was cut back by 6 bases and J by 2 bases. The CDR3 runs to 15 residues. Germline V gives CDR1 MNHEY, CDR2 SVGAGI.

This chain uses TRBV10-3 with TRBJ2-3; 13 bases are shared with TRBD2. The germline gives CDR1 ENHRY, CDR2 SYGVKD. The length of the CDR3 is 16 residues. J was trimmed by 0 bases and V by 8 bases; bases with no gene match: 5. The CDR3 region has the DNA TGTGCCATCCGGACTAGCGGGAGAGTGAGCACAGATACGCAGTATTTT. This sequence encodes CAIRTSGRVSTDTQYF.

This chain uses TRBV7-9 with TRBJ2-6, with 10 bases lining up with TRBD1. CDR1 and CDR2 (germline): SEHNR, FQNEAQ (reference sequence). J was trimmed by 3 bases and V by 9 bases; bases with no gene match: 11. CDR3 size: 17 residues. CDR3 nucleotides: TGTGCCAGTCGGCCGAGACAGGGGGCCGGTGGGGCCAACGTCCTGACTTTC. It codes for CASRPRQGAGGANVLTF. Based on the CDR3 plus reference TRBV7-9 and TRBJ2-6, the full variable domain is DTGVSQNPRHKITKRGQNVTFRCDPISEHNRLYWYRQTLGQGPEFLTYFQNEAQLEKSRLLSDRFSAERPKGSFSTLEIQRTEQGDSAMYLCASRPRQGAGGANVLTFGAGSRLTVL.

This clonotype was counted ten times or more. The chain couples TRBV6-1 to TRBJ2-3; D might be TRBD1 or TRBD2, each matching 5 bases. V lost 2 bases, J lost 6 bases, and 15 bases lay in between. This CDR3 has 15 residues. CDR1 is MNHNS and CDR2 is SASEGT in the germline V gene. The CDR3 nucleotides are TGTGCCAGCAGTGAAATCCGGGCAGGGAGCGATACGCAGTATTTT. Translated: CASSEIRAGSDTQYF.

This sequence joins TRBV27 and TRBJ2-7, with 7 positions matching TRBD2. CDR3 size: 16 residues. With V trimmed by 5 bases and J by 0 bases, 10 bases remained unmatched. Per the germline V gene, CDR1 is MNHEY and CDR2 is SMNVEV (reference sequence). For the CDR3, the DNA is TGTGCCAGCAGTGCTGGACTAGGGCTTAGCTCCTACGAGCAGTACTTC. This codes for CASSAGLGLSSYEQYF.

V is TRBV20-1 and J is TRBJ2-1, with TRBD2 matching 16 bases. The CDR3 covers 17 residues. Germline CDR1 DFQATT, CDR2 SNEGSKA (reference sequence). The V gene end was trimmed by 5 bases and the J gene end by 7 bases; junction bases not matched to a gene: 11. Written as DNA, the CDR3 is TGCAGTGCTTCGGGACTAGCGGGAGGGCCGTGGGCGAATGAGCAGTTCTTC. It is translated as CSASGLAGGPWANEQFF.

This clonotype came up many times. The V and J genes are TRBV6-6 and TRBJ1-5; the D is unclear. V lost 6 bases to trimming and J lost 0 bases, with 6 bases between them. Germline loops: CDR1 MNHNY, CDR2 SVGAGI (reference sequence). The CDR3 consists of 13 residues. The CDR3 reads CASSPNSNQPQHF. CDR3 in DNA: TGTGCCAGCAGCCCAAATAGCAATCAGCCCCAGCATTTT.